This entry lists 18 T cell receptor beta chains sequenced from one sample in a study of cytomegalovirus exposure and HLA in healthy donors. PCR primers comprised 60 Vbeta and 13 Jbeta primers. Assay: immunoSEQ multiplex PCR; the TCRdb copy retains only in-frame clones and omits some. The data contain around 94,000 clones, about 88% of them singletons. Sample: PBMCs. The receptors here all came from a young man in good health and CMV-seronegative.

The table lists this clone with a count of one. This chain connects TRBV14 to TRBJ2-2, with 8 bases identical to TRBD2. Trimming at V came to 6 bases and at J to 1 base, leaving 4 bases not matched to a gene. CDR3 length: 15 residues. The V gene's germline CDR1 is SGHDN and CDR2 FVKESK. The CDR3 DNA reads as TGTGCCAGCAGGTCACTAGCGGTGAACACCGGGGAGCTGTTTTTT. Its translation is CASRSLAVNTGELFF.

CDR3 nucleotides: TGCGCCAGCAGCCTTGGATTAGCGGGAGCCTACAATGAGCAGTTCTTC. It yields the protein CASSLGLAGAYNEQFF. The rearrangement uses TRBV5-1 and TRBJ2-1; 9 bases align to TRBD2. CDR3 length: 16 amino acids. Germline CDR1 reads SGHRS; CDR2 reads YFSETQ. With V trimmed by 4 bases and J by 2 bases, 7 bases remained unmatched. Supplemented by reference TRBV5-1 and TRBJ2-1, the full variable domain reads KAGVTQTPRYLIKTRGQQVTLSCSPISGHRSVSWYQQTPGQGLQFLFEYFSETQRNKGNFPGRFSGRQFSNSRSEMNVSTLELGDSALYLCASSLGLAGAYNEQFFGPGTRLTVL.

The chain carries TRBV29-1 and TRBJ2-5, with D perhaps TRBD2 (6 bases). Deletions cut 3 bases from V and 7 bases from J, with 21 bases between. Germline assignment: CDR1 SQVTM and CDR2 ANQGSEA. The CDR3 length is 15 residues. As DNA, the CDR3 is TGCAGCGTTGATGCGGGGCCTAGGATTCGGTGGACCCAGTACTTC. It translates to CSVDAGPRIRWTQYF.

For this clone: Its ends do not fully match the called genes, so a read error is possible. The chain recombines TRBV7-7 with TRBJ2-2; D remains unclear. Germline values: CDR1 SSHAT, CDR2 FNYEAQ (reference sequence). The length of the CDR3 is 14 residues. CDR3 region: CASSLSVNTGELFF. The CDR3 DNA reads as TGTGCTAGCAGCTTAAGCGTTAACACCGGGGAGCTGTTTTTT.

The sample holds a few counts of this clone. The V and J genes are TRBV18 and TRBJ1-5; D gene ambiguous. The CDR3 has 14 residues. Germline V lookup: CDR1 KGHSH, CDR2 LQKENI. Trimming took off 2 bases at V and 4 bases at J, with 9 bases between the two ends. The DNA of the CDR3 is TGTGCCAGCTCACCAGTTTTCGGGAATCAGCCCCAGCATTTT. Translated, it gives CASSPVFGNQPQHF.

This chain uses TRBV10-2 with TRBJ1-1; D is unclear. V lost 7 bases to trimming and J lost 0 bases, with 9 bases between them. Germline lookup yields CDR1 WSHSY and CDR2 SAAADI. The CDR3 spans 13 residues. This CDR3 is CASNLALNTEAFF. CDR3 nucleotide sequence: TGCGCCAGCAACCTAGCGTTGAACACTGAAGCTTTCTTT.

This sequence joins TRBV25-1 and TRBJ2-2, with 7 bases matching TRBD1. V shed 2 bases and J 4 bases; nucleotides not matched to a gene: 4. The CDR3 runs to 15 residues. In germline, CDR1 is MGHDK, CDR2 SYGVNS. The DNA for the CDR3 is TGTGCCAGCAGTGAAGTCAGGGGGTTCACCGGGGAGCTGTTTTTT. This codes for CASSEVRGFTGELFF.

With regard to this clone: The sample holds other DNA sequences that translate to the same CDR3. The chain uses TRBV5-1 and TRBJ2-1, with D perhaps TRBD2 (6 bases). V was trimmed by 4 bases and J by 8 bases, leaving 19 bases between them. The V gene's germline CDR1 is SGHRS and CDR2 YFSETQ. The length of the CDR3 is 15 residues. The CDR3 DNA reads TGCGCCAGCAGCGAGGGACCACGGACGGGGGATGAGCAGTTCTTC. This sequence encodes CASSEGPRTGDEQFF.

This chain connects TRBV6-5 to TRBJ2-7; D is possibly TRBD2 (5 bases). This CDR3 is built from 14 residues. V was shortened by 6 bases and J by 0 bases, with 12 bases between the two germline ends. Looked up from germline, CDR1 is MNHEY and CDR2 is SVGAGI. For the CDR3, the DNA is TGTGCCAGCAGGGACCGGGGAAGCTCCTACGAGCAGTACTTC. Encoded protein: CASRDRGSSYEQYF.

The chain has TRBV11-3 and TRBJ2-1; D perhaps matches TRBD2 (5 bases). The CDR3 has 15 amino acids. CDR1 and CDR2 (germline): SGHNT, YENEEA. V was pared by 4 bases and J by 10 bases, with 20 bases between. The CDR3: CASSSATAGLREQFF. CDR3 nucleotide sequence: TGTGCCAGCAGCTCCGCGACCGCGGGTTTAAGGGAGCAGTTCTTC.

CDR3 loop: CASSLAQVSLGELFF. The CDR3 nucleotides read TGCGCCAGCAGCTTGGCCCAGGTCTCCCTCGGGGAGCTGTTTTTT. The chain employs TRBV5-1 and TRBJ2-2; D is uncertain. The V gene lost 0 bases and the J gene lost 7 bases, with 13 bases spanning the gap. The CDR3 is 15 residues long. Germline CDR1 SGHRS, CDR2 YFSETQ.

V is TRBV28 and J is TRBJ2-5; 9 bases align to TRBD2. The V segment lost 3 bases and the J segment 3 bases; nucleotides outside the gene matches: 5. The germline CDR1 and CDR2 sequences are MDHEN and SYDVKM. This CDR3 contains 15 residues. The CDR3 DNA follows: TGTGCCAGCAGTTTTCTGGGGACTAGCAAAGAGACCCAGTACTTC. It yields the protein CASSFLGTSKETQYF.

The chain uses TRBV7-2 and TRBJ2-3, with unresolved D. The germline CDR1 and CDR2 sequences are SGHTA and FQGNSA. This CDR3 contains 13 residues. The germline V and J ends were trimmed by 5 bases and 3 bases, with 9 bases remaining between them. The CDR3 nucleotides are TGTGCCAGCAGCGTGCTCGAGACAGATACGCAGTATTTT. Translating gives CASSVLETDTQYF. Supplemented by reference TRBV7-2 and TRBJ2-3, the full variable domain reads GAGVSQSPSNKVTEKGKDVELRCDPISGHTALYWYRQSLGQGLEFLIYFQGNSAPDKSGLPSDRFSAERTGGSVSTLTIQRTQQEDSAVYLCASSVLETDTQYFGPGTRLTVL.

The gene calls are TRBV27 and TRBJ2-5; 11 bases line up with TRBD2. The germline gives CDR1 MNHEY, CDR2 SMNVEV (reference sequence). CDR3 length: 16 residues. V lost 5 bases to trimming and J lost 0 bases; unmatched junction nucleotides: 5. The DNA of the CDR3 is TGTGCCAGCAGTCCGGGACTAGCGGCGTACCAAGAGACCCAGTACTTC. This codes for CASSPGLAAYQETQYF.

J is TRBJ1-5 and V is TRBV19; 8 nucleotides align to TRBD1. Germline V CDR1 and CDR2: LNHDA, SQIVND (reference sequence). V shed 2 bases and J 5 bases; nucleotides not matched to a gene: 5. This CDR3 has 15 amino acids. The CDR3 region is CASSIQSGGHQPQHF. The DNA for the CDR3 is TGTGCCAGTAGTATACAGTCAGGGGGCCATCAGCCCCAGCATTTT.

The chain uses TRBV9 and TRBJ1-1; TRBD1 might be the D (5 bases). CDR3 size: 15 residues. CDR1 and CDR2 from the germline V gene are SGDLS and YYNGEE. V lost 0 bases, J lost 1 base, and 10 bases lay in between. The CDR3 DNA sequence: TGTGCCAGCAGCGTAGCCCCAGGGTGGAACACTGAAGCTTTCTTT. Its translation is CASSVAPGWNTEAFF.

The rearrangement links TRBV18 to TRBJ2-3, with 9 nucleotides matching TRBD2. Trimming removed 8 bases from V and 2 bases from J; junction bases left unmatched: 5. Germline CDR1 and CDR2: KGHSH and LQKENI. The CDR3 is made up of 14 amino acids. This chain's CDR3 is CASTPSGTTDTQYF. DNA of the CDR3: TGTGCCAGCACCCCTAGCGGGACCACAGATACGCAGTATTTT.

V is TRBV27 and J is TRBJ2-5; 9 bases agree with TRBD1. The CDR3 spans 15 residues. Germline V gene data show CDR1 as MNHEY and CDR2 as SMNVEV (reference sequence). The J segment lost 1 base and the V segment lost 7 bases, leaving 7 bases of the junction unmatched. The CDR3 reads CASTSRDRAQETQYF. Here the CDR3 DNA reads TGTGCCAGCACGTCCCGGGACAGGGCCCAAGAGACCCAGTACTTC.